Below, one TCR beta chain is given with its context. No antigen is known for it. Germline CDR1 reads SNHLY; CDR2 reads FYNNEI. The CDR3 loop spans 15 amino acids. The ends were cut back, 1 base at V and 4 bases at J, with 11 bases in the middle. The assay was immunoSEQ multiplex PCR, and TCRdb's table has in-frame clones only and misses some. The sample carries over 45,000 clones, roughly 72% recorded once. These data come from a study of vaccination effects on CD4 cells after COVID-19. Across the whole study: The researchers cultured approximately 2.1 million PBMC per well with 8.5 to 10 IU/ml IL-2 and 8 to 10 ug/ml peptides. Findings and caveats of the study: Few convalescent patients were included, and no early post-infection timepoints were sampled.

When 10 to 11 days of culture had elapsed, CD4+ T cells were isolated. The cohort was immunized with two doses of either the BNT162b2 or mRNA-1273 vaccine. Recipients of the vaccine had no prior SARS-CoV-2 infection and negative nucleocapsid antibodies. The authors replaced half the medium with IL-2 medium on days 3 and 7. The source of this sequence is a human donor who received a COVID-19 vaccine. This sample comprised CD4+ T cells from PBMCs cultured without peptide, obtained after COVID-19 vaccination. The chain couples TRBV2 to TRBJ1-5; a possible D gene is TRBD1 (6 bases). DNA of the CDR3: TGTGCCAGCAGTGAAGAGGTGACAGGAAATCAGCCCCAGCATTTT. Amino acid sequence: CASSEEVTGNQPQHF.